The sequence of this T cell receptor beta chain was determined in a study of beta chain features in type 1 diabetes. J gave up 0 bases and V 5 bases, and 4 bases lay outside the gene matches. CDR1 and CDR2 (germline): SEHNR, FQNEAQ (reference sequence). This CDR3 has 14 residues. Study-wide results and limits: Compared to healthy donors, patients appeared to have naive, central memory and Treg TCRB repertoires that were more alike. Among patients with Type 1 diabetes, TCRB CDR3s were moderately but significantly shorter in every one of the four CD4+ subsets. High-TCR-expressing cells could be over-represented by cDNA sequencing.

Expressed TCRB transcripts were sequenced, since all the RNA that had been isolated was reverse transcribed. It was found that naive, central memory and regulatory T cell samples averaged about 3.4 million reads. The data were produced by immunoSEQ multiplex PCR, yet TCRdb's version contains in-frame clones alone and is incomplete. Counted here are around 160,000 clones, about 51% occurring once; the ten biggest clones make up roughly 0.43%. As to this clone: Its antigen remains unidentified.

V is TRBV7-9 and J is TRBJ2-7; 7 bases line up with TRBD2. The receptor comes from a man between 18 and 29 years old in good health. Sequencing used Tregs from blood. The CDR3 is CASSATGGSYEQYF. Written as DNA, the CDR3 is TGTGCCAGCAGCGCCACGGGGGGCTCCTACGAGCAGTACTTC.